This TCR beta chain was identified during a study of blood T cell repertoires in COVID-19. Study background: Acute and convalescent COVID-19 specimens originated in the United States, Italy and Spain. Sample material is recorded as cDNA or gDNA derived from T cells, B-cell-depleted T cells, or PBMCs.

The CDR3 contains 14 residues. V lost 10 bases and J lost 7, with 23 bases in between. Germline lookup yields CDR1 MNHEY and CDR2 SMNVEV (reference sequence). Study processing details: Nucleated cell counts were estimated from reference gene primer amplification. TCRdb keeps only in-frame clones here, not all; method: immunoSEQ multiplex PCR. The V and J calls and clone size come from that table; D and trimming were worked out from the DNA. The table shows tens of thousands of clones, with around 80% occurring only once. The sequence was obtained from a human donor in a cohort sampled during active COVID-19. The chain links TRBV27 to TRBJ2-7; D possibly corresponds to TRBD2 (5 bases). The sequenced material came from peripheral blood. The DNA for the CDR3 is TGTGCCACCAGACTGATGTTGGGCGGCGGGGAGCAGTACTTC. Amino acids: CATRLMLGGGEQYF.